This T cell receptor (beta chain) is drawn from a study of cytomegalovirus exposure and HLA in healthy donors. Germline V gene data show CDR1 as SNHLY and CDR2 as FYNNEI. V lost 8 bases and J 3 bases, leaving 10 bases between the germline ends. The CDR3 extends over 12 amino acids. The protocol was immunoSEQ multiplex PCR, while the TCRdb copy is restricted to in-frame clones and leaves out a portion. The sample yields fewer than 200,000 clones, just under 90% seen once. The receptor's source is a woman aged 25 to 39 in good health and CMV-seronegative. The V gene is TRBV2, the J gene TRBJ1-1; D is ambiguous. The sample comprised PBMCs. The CDR3 bases are TGTGCCAGCGGTCGGAGGCACACTGAAGCTTTCTTT. Translating gives CASGRRHTEAFF.